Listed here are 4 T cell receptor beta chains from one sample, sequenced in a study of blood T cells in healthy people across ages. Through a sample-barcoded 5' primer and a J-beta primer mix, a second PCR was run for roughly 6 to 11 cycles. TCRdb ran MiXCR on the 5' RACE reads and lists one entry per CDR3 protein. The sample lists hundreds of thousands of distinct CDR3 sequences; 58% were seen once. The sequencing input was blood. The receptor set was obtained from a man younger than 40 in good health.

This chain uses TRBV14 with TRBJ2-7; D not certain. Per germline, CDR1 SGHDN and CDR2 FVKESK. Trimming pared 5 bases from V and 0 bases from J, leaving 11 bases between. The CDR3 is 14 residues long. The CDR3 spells CASSGLGFSYEQYF. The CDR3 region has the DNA TGTGCCAGCAGCGGGCTGGGGTTCTCCTACGAGCAGTACTTC.

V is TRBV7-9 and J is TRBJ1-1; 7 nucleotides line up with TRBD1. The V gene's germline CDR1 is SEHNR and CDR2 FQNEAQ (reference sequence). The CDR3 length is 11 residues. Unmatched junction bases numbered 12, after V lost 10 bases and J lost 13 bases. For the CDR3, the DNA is TGTGCCACCAATGACAGGGTTACTGGTTTCTTT. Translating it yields CATNDRVTGFF. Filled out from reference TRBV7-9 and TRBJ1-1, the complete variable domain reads DTGVSQNPRHKITKRGQNVTFRCDPISEHNRLYWYRQTLGQGPEFLTYFQNEAQLEKSRLLSDRFSAERPKGSFSTLEIQRTEQGDSAMYLCATNDRVTGFFGQGTRLTVV.

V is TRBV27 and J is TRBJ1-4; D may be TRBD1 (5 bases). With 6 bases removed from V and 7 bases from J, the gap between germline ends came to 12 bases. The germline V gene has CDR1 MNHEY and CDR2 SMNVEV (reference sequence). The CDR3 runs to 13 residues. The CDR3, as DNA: TGTGCCAGCAGAGGGGCTTCTAGTGAAAAACTGTTTTTT. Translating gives CASRGASSEKLFF.

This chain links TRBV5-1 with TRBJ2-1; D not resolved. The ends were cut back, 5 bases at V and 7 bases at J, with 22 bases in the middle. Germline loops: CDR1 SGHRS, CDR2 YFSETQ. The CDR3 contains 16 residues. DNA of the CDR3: TGCGCCAGCAGTCGCATTGACGGCGCGCATCGGAATGAGCAGTTCTTC. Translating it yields CASSRIDGAHRNEQFF.